This T cell receptor (beta chain) was identified during a study of cytomegalovirus exposure and HLA in healthy donors. Across the study: The early release's HLA-typed donors yielded about 85 million unique TCRs.

On this clone: Its antigen is still unknown.

The PCR had 60 Vbeta and 13 Jbeta primers. Measured with immunoSEQ multiplex PCR; TCRdb has only the in-frame clones, and not every one. The sample holds about 190,000 clones; approximately 84% are singletons and the top ten take less than 6%. The CDR3 loop spans 17 amino acids. The germline CDR1 and CDR2 sequences are LGHNA and YNFKEQ. Whole-study findings and limits: In the analysis, some V segments, TRBV6-2 and TRBV6-3 included, were excluded as indistinguishable. According to an earlier analysis, most TCR beta V segments yielded productive rearrangements about 87% or about 30% of the time.

The chain couples TRBV4-2 to TRBJ2-5, with 8 bases matching TRBD2. Matching the DNA end better, TRBJ2-7 makes the J call doubtful. This TCR came from a woman aged 25 to 39 in good health and CMV-seropositive. Sequencing was carried out using PBMCs. This CDR3 is CASSQESLGGRNYEQYF. CDR3 DNA: TGTGCCAGCAGCCAAGAGTCCTTGGGCGGGAGGAACTACGAGCAGTACTTC.